Listed below are T cell receptor beta chains from one sample, sequenced in a study of blood T cells in healthy people across ages. MiXCR, run by TCRdb on the 5' RACE reads, gives a single entry per CDR3 protein. The table includes 600,000 to 1,000,000 distinct CDR3 sequences, roughly 64% detected once. The specimen was blood. The receptors were gathered from a man aged 25-45 years in good health. The CDR3 runs from the conserved cysteine through the conserved F or W. The D gene is left open where the match is weak. A row's size may be missing; if present it is once, few, many or a size class.

TRBV5-1,13,TRBJ2-1,NA,NA,CASSLPSTNEQFF,TGCGCCAGCAGCCTACCTAGCACGAATGAGCAGTTCTTC
TRBV29-1,13,TRBJ2-7,NA,NA,CSVDGGAVSEQYF,TGCAGCGTTGACGGGGGTGCGGTGAGTGAGCAGTACTTC
TRBV5-1,15,TRBJ2-2,NA,NA,CASSLHGMNTGELFF,TGCGCCAGCAGCTTGCACGGGATGAACACCGGGGAGCTGTTTTTT
TRBV7-2,16,TRBJ1-2,TRBD1,NA,CASSLLVQGAGYGYTF,TGTGCCAGCAGCTTGTTAGTCCAGGGGGCCGGCTATGGCTACACCTTC
TRBV7-9,14,TRBJ2-5,NA,NA,CASSQPGTYNEQYF,TGTGCCAGCAGTCAGCCCGGGACCTACAATGAGCAGTACTTC
TRBV5-5,14,TRBJ2-7,NA,few,CASSLTVNSYEQYF,TGTGCCAGCAGCTTGACAGTGAATTCCTACGAGCAGTACTTC
TRBV3-1,11,TRBJ1-2,NA,many,CASSPGRGYTF,TGTGCCAGCAGCCCGGGACGTGGCTACACCTTC
TRBV7-2,15,TRBJ2-5,TRBD1,few,CASSLGDRDQETQYF,TGTGCCAGCAGCTTAGGGGACAGGGATCAAGAGACCCAGTACTTC
TRBV20-1,17,TRBJ1-6,TRBD1,NA,CSARDAPLQGYNSPLHF,TGCAGTGCTAGAGACGCTCCATTACAGGGGTATAATTCACCCCTCCACTTT
TRBV20-1,13,TRBJ2-5,TRBD2,NA,CSAPLAGQETQYF,TGCAGTGCTCCATTAGCGGGACAAGAGACCCAGTACTTC
TRBV6-5,13,TRBJ1-5,NA,once,CASSLQRGQPQHF,TGTGCCAGCAGTCTCCAGCGCGGCCAGCCCCAGCATTTT
TRBV20-1,14,TRBJ2-3,NA,NA,CSAPRGPFTDTQYF,TGCAGTGCTCCGCGGGGGCCGTTCACAGATACGCAGTATTTT
TRBV3-1,19,TRBJ1-2,NA,NA,CASSQPPQARGTSNYGYTF,TGTGCCAGCAGCCAACCACCTCAAGCTAGAGGGACTTCTAACTATGGCTACACCTTC
TRBV5-1,13,TRBJ2-1,TRBD1,few,CASGTDSYNEQFF,TGCGCCAGCGGGACAGACTCATACAATGAGCAGTTCTTC
TRBV11-2,15,TRBJ1-5,NA,many,CASSSGAGGPQPQHF,TGTGCCAGCAGCTCGGGTGCCGGGGGGCCTCAGCCCCAGCATTTT
TRBV4-2,15,TRBJ2-7,NA,NA,CASSQEAVGGYEQYF,TGTGCCAGCAGCCAAGAGGCAGTAGGGGGCTACGAGCAGTACTTC